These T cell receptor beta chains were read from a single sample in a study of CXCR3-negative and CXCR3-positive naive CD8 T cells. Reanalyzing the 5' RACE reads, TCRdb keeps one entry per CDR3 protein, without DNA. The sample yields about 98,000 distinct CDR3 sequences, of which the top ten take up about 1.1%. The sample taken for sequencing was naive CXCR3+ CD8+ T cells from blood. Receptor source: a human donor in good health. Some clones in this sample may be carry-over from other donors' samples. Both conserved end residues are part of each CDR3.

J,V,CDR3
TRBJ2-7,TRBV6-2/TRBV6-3,CASLGTNSYEQYF
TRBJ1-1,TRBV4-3,CASSQEAGNTEAFF
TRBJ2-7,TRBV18,CASSPPLGSYEQYF
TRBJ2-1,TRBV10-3,CAISQAGPPYNEQFF
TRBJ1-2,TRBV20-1,CSALTKRMDRIYGYTF
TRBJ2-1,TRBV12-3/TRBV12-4,CASSAPYNEQFF
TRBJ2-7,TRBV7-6,CASIPVPGISYEQYF
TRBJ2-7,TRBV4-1,CASSQVWGQGYNEQYF
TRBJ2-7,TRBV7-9,CASSLESYEQYF
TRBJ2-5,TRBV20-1,CSARGPVGQETQYF
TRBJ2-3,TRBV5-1,CASSKLGTASSTDTQYF
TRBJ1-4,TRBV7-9,CASSLMRQGSATNEKLFF
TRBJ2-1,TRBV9,CASSIPGTSGGSSYNEQFF
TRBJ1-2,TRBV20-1,CSARDRKGGVYGYTF
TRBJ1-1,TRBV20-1,CSAIWAGTATEAFF
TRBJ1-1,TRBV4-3,CASSQDGGQGAYEAFF
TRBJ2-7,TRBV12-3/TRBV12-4,CASSLSRDSQGYEQYF
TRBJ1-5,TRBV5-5,CASSYTGNSNQPQHF
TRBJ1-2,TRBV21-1,CASSDRTGADYGYTF
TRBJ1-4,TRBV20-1,CSARVKRINEKLFF
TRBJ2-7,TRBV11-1,CASSWTVPDYEQYF
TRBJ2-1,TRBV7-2,CASSLAGWKRGGTYNEQFF
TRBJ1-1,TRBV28,CASSLSGLNTEAFF
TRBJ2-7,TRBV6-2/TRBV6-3,CASSYLTKVDEQYF
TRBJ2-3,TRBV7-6,CASSLAGTSRGTDTQYF
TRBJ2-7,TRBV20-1,CSVGTPNYEQYF
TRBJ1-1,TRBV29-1,CSARTGREAFF
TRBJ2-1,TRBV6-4,CASSSTSGGNNEQFF
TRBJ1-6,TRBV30,CAWSPGAGSSPLHF
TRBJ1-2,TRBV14,CARSPVQGAYYGYTF
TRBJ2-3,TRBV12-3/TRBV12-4,CASSRTSGGAASTDTQYF
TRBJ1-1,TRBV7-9,CASSLVLVPEAFF